Listed below are T cell receptor beta chains from one sample, sequenced in a study of blood T cells in healthy people across ages. TCRdb recomputed calls from the 5' RACE reads with MiXCR, one row per CDR3 protein. The data hold fewer than 700,000 distinct CDR3 sequences, with 45% to 55% observed a single time. The sample consisted of blood. The origin of the receptors is a man older than 75 in good health. The CDR3 runs from the conserved cysteine through the conserved F or W. Each record gives: D gene, J gene, clone size, V gene, CDR3 DNA, CDR3 protein. The D gene is left open where the match is weak. Part of the rows lack a size; the others show once, few, many or a class for expanded clones.

TRBD1	TRBJ1-5	.	TRBV7-2	TGTGCCGGCAGCTTCGAAGGGGGCTCTAGTCGCAATCAGCCCCAGCATTTT	CAGSFEGGSSRNQPQHF
TRBD2	TRBJ2-1	few	TRBV20-1	TGCAGTGCCATACCTCTAGCGGGGGCCTACAATGAGCAGTTCTTC	CSAIPLAGAYNEQFF
TRBD2	TRBJ2-1	few	TRBV6-5	TGTGCCAGCAGCGGGACTAGCGGGGCGAATGAGCAGTTCTTC	CASSGTSGANEQFF
TRBD1	TRBJ1-4	.	TRBV4-1	TGCGCCAGCAGCCTAAGGGACAGGGGCGGAGAAAAACTGTTTTTT	CASSLRDRGGEKLFF
.	TRBJ2-5	.	TRBV7-2	TGTGCCAGCAGCTCCCACGGCCCAGCGGGCGTCCAAGAGACCCAGTACTTC	CASSSHGPAGVQETQYF
TRBD1	TRBJ2-7	.	TRBV3-1	TGTGCCAGCAGCCAAGTTGGACAGGGAGCCTACGAGCAGTACTTC	CASSQVGQGAYEQYF
TRBD1	TRBJ1-2	.	TRBV20-1	TGCAGTGCTTGGGACAGCGGGGGCTACACCTTC	CSAWDSGGYTF
.	TRBJ2-7	.	TRBV3-1	TGTGCCAGCAGCAGCCGGACAGAGCCCTATCCCTACGAGCAGTACTTC	CASSSRTEPYPYEQYF
TRBD2	TRBJ2-7	.	TRBV20-1	TGCAGTGCTAGAGGACTAGCTGGAGCCTACGAGCAGTACTTC	CSARGLAGAYEQYF
TRBD2	TRBJ2-7	once	TRBV20-1	TGCAGTGCTAGGGGAAGCGGGACCACCTACGAGCAGTACTTC	CSARGSGTTYEQYF
.	TRBJ2-1	few	TRBV24-1	TGTGCCACCAGTGACAGGACCTACTACAATGAGCAGTTCTTC	CATSDRTYYNEQFF
TRBD1	TRBJ2-1	.	TRBV25-1	TGTGCCAGCAGGGGACAGGAAGTCTGGGGTGAGCAGTTCTTC	CASRGQEVWGEQFF
TRBD2	TRBJ2-1	.	TRBV29-1	TGCAGCGTTGATCGGGGTAGCGGGTACGCCAATGAGCAGTTCTTC	CSVDRGSGYANEQFF
.	TRBJ2-1	.	TRBV9	TGTGCCAGCAGCACCCGGGTCTCCTACAATGAGCAGTTCTTC	CASSTRVSYNEQFF
.	TRBJ2-5	.	TRBV4-3	TGCGCCAGCAGCCAAGACGTGGTTGGAGAGACCCAGTACTTC	CASSQDVVGETQYF
.	TRBJ2-7	few	TRBV6-6	TGTGCCAGCAGTTACCACGGGGGCGGCAGGGAAGACGAGCAGTACTTC	CASSYHGGGREDEQYF
.	TRBJ2-7	many	TRBV7-2	TGTGCCAGCAGCTCGGACGGTTACGAGCAGTACTTC	CASSSDGYEQYF
TRBD1	TRBJ2-3	.	TRBV18	TGTGCCAGCTCACAAGAGGACAGGGGGCTGAGTGCAGATACGCAGTATTTT	CASSQEDRGLSADTQYF
TRBD2	TRBJ2-3	few	TRBV20-1	TGCAGTGCCACGACTAGCGGGGACAGCACAGATACGCAGTATTTT	CSATTSGDSTDTQYF
.	TRBJ1-4	.	TRBV7-9	TGTGCCAGCAGCTTAGGGCGGGGAGCTAACGAAAAACTGTTTTTT	CASSLGRGANEKLFF
.	TRBJ2-3	few	TRBV20-1	TGCAGTGCCCGGGAAGGTCCTAGCACAGATACGCAGTATTTT	CSAREGPSTDTQYF
.	TRBJ2-1	.	TRBV7-8	TGTGCCAGCAGGCCAGCCGGGGGATCCTACAATGAGCAGTTCTTC	CASRPAGGSYNEQFF
.	TRBJ2-3	.	TRBV11-3	TGTGCCAGCAGTCAAGGGCGATTCACAGATACGCAGTATTTT	CASSQGRFTDTQYF
.	TRBJ2-3	few	TRBV7-9	TGTGCCAGCAAGCGTGCTCCTAGCACAGATACGCAGTATTTT	CASKRAPSTDTQYF
TRBD1	TRBJ1-5	.	TRBV20-1	TGCAGTGCTAGCTACGGGACAGTCAATCAGCCCCAGCATTTT	CSASYGTVNQPQHF
.	TRBJ2-3	.	TRBV19	TGTGCCAGTCGCTTGGATACAGATACGCAGTATTTT	CASRLDTDTQYF
TRBD1	TRBJ2-7	few	TRBV12-3/TRBV12-4	TGTGCCAGCAGTCCAGGGACAGGGGGCTTGGGGGAAGCCTACGAGCAGTACTTC	CASSPGTGGLGEAYEQYF
TRBD2	TRBJ2-1	.	TRBV4-3	TGCGCCAGCAGCCAAGATCACGCGGGGGGGCCCAATGAGCAGTTCTTC	CASSQDHAGGPNEQFF
TRBD1	TRBJ1-1	.	TRBV5-1	TGCGCCAGCAGCTCCGGGACAGGGGGGGTAATGAACACTGAAGCTTTCTTT	CASSSGTGGVMNTEAFF
.	TRBJ1-2	few	TRBV7-2	TGTGCCAGCAGCTTAGGAAGTCTTACCTATGGCTACACCTTC	CASSLGSLTYGYTF
TRBD1	TRBJ1-1	.	TRBV29-1	TGCAGCGTTGTGGACAGGGCCCTCAGCACTGAAGCTTTCTTT	CSVVDRALSTEAFF
TRBD1	TRBJ2-3	.	TRBV3-1	TGTGCCAGCAGCCCGGGACAGGGCCCCAATACGCAGTATTTT	CASSPGQGPNTQYF
TRBD1	TRBJ1-1	few	TRBV5-1	TGCGCCAGCAGCAACAGGGGTGGGACTGAAGCTTTCTTT	CASSNRGGTEAFF
.	TRBJ1-6	.	TRBV7-2	TGTGCCAGCAGCAGGACGGGTAGTTCACCCCTCCACTTT	CASSRTGSSPLHF
.	TRBJ2-3	.	TRBV7-9	TGTGCCAGCAGCTCAGGGGCTGGGGGAGGAAACATTGCAGATACGCAGTATTTT	CASSSGAGGGNIADTQYF
.	TRBJ2-1	.	TRBV4-3	TGCGCCAGCAGCCAAGGGTTGGCTGAGCAGTTCTTC	CASSQGLAEQFF
.	TRBJ2-3	.	TRBV20-1	TGCAGTGCTAGCCCGAGAACGGACAAGGGGAGGCATACGCAGTATTTT	CSASPRTDKGRHTQYF
TRBD1	TRBJ2-2	.	TRBV4-3	TGCGCCAGCAGCCAAGATCTGAAGGGGGCGCGCACCGGGGAGCTGTTTTTT	CASSQDLKGARTGELFF
TRBD2	TRBJ2-2	.	TRBV7-2	TGTGCCAGCAGCTTATTCCCGACTAGCGGGGTGAACACCGGGGAGCTGTTTTTT	CASSLFPTSGVNTGELFF
.	TRBJ2-1	few	TRBV7-2	TGTGCCAGCAGCATGACTAGTGTGGATGAGCAGTTCTTC	CASSMTSVDEQFF
.	TRBJ1-2	few	TRBV7-2	TGTGCCAGCAGCTTAGCGGACTTTATCTATGGCTACACCTTC	CASSLADFIYGYTF
.	TRBJ1-1	.	TRBV4-1	TGCGCCAGCAGCCAAGATAGACCGAACACTGAAGCTTTCTTT	CASSQDRPNTEAFF
.	TRBJ2-3	many	TRBV6-6	TGTGCCAGCCGCAGGACCACTGAAGTCGATACGCAGTATTTT	CASRRTTEVDTQYF
.	TRBJ1-3	once	TRBV14	TGTGCCAGCAGCCAGGGAACGGCTGGAAACACCATATATTTT	CASSQGTAGNTIYF
.	TRBJ2-1	few	TRBV15	TGTGCCACCAGCAGCACCGATAGCTCCTACAATGAGCAGTTCTTC	CATSSTDSSYNEQFF
TRBD1	TRBJ2-5	many	TRBV20-1	TGCAGTGCCAAGACGGGACAGGGAATAGAGACCCAGTACTTC	CSAKTGQGIETQYF
TRBD1	TRBJ1-3	.	TRBV7-9	TGTGCCAGCAGCTCCCGCTGGACAGGCAACTCTGGAAACACCATATATTTT	CASSSRWTGNSGNTIYF
.	TRBJ2-7	many	TRBV6-6	TGTGCCAGCAGTTACCCCCCGGACCTGGGAACCTACGAGCAGTACTTC	CASSYPPDLGTYEQYF
.	TRBJ2-1	.	TRBV9	TGTGCCAGCAGCGTAGCTGGTCCCAGCTCCTACAATGAGCAGTTCTTC	CASSVAGPSSYNEQFF
.	TRBJ2-7	.	TRBV6-2/TRBV6-3	TGTGCCAGCAACCGGCAGGACTACGAGCAGTACTTC	CASNRQDYEQYF
.	TRBJ1-5	.	TRBV12-3/TRBV12-4	TGTGCCAGCAGTTTTTTGGCCAGGGAGGGCTCCCAGCCCCAGCATTTT	CASSFLAREGSQPQHF
TRBD1	TRBJ1-5	few	TRBV15	TGTGCCACCAGCAGGCCGACAGGGGAAGGCAATCAGCCCCAGCATTTT	CATSRPTGEGNQPQHF
TRBD1	TRBJ2-7	.	TRBV6-6	TGTGCCAGCAGTTACTCGAGTAGGACAGGGACCCCCTACGAGCAGTACTTC	CASSYSSRTGTPYEQYF
.	TRBJ2-7	few	TRBV4-3	TGCGCCAGCAGCCAAGCCCGGGCCGGATACTACGAGCAGTACTTC	CASSQARAGYYEQYF